This record looks at one TCR beta chain sequence and its context. As yet, its antigen is unknown. The data stem from a study of T cell responses to AZD1222 COVID-19 vaccine. Study-wide background: Second doses at about 4 or about 12 weeks were pooled. Broader study findings: Spike-wide coverage was observed for vaccine-associated CD4 TCRs, with dominant responses at 160-218 and 743-854.

Profiled with immunoSEQ multiplex PCR; TCRdb holds only in-frame clones, not every one. The table includes under 150,000 clones, about 88% detected once. The V gene's germline CDR1 is LNHDA and CDR2 SQIVND (reference sequence). V gave up 0 bases and J gave up 6 bases, with 5 bases separating them. CDR3 length equals 12 residues. The origin of this receptor is an adult in good health. The chain links TRBV19 to TRBJ1-2; maybe TRBD1 (5 bases). The specimen was peripheral blood, collected on day 0 of AZD1222 vaccination. Here the CDR3 DNA reads TGTGCCAGTAGTATAGACAGGGATGGCTACACCTTC. Translated, it gives CASSIDRDGYTF.